The 29 T cell receptor beta chains reported below all come from one sample, sequenced in a study of cytomegalovirus exposure and HLA in healthy donors. Primers included in the PCR were 60 Vbeta and 13 Jbeta primers. Sequenced by immunoSEQ multiplex PCR; TCRdb stores in-frame clones only, minus some. The repertoire holds about 190,000 clones, with roughly 80% as singletons. Sequenced input: PBMCs. The receptors stem from a male donor in good health and CMV-seronegative.

This clone was recorded a few times. J is TRBJ2-1 and V is TRBV29-1; possible D gene TRBD2, 7 bases. The CDR3 is 14 residues long. CDR1 and CDR2 (germline): SQVTM, ANQGSEA. Trimming left V 7 bases short and J 0 bases short, with 13 bases between. The CDR3 nucleotides read TGCAGCGATAGGGGGGGTAGCTCCTACAATGAGCAGTTCTTC. It yields the protein CSDRGGSSYNEQFF.

The chain couples TRBV9 to TRBJ1-3; 7 nucleotides align to TRBD1. This CDR3 is 16 amino acids long. V dropped 0 bases and J dropped 0; count of bases not matched to a gene: 3. Germline V gene data show CDR1 as SGDLS and CDR2 as YYNGEE. CDR3 sequence reads: CASSVGGGSSGNTIYF. The CDR3 DNA reads as TGTGCCAGCAGCGTAGGAGGGGGCAGCTCTGGAAACACCATATATTTT.

The J gene is TRBJ2-5, the V gene TRBV5-1; D might be TRBD1 (6 bases). CDR1 is SGHRS, CDR2 YFSETQ, per germline. V gave up 3 bases and J gave up 1 base, with 22 bases separating them. This CDR3 is 18 amino acids long. CDR3 protein: CASSSQDRTAKIQETQYF. The DNA of the CDR3 is TGCGCCAGCAGCTCGCAAGACCGGACAGCCAAGATCCAAGAGACCCAGTACTTC.

This chain joins TRBV5-4 and TRBJ2-1, with 8 nucleotides matching TRBD2. CDR3 length equals 20 residues. V lost 2 bases, J lost 0 bases, and 16 bases stayed unmatched. Germline CDR1 is SGHNT and CDR2 is YYREEE (reference sequence). CDR3 nucleotide sequence: TGTGCCAGCAGCTTAGGCGGGAGGTCACCGCGGGGGAGCTCCTACAATGAGCAGTTCTTC. Its translation: CASSLGGRSPRGSSYNEQFF.

There are a few counts of this clone. The chain links TRBV29-1 to TRBJ1-3; D is possibly TRBD1 (5 bases). Germline V gives CDR1 SQVTM, CDR2 ANQGSEA. This CDR3 has 14 amino acids. V shed 2 bases and J shed 2 bases, with 10 bases lying between them. The CDR3 DNA follows: TGCAGCGTTGAATCGGACAACCCTGGAAACACCATATATTTT. Protein product: CSVESDNPGNTIYF. Drawing the rest from reference TRBV29-1 and TRBJ1-3, the complete variable domain is SAVISQKPSRDICQRGTSLTIQCQVDSQVTMMFWYRQQPGQSLTLIATANQGSEATYESGFVIDKFPISRPNLTFSTLTVSNMSPEDSSIYLCSVESDNPGNTIYFGEGSWLTVV.

This clone was detected once. This chain connects TRBV29-1 to TRBJ2-3; D is unclear. CDR3 length equals 11 residues. Germline V gene data show CDR1 as SQVTM and CDR2 as ANQGSEA. V was clipped by 8 bases and J by 1 base, with 7 bases between them. CDR3 in DNA: TGCAGCCTTCAGGGCACAGATACGCAGTATTTT. Amino acid sequence: CSLQGTDTQYF.

The chain combines TRBV6-6 with TRBJ2-1; 14 bases match TRBD2. Germline assignment: CDR1 MNHNY and CDR2 SVGAGI (reference sequence). This CDR3 spans 14 amino acids. The J segment lost 8 bases and the V segment lost 4 bases, leaving 1 base of the junction unmatched. This CDR3 reads CASSWTSGGYEQFF. In nucleotides, the CDR3 is TGTGCCAGCAGTTGGACTAGCGGGGGGTATGAGCAGTTCTTC.

V and J are TRBV4-2 and TRBJ2-5; D ambiguous. Deletions cut 0 bases from V and 2 bases from J, with 19 bases between. The CDR3 is 18 amino acids. Germline CDR1 is LGHNA and CDR2 is YNFKEQ. The CDR3 here is CASSQEVWPGRLQETQYF. Written as DNA, the CDR3 is TGTGCCAGCAGCCAAGAGGTCTGGCCGGGTCGCTTACAAGAGACCCAGTACTTC.

In DNA, the CDR3 is TGTGCCAGTAGCCTAGCGGGAGAATACAATGAGCAGTTCTTC. As protein: CASSLAGEYNEQFF. V is TRBV19 and J is TRBJ2-1, with TRBD2 identical over 10 bases. The CDR3 sequence is 14 residues long. Per the germline V gene, CDR1 is LNHDA and CDR2 is SQIVND (reference sequence). Trimming took 6 bases from V and 4 from J; bases not matched to a gene: 3.

This clone was observed a handful of times. V and J are TRBV27 and TRBJ2-2; possibly TRBD1 for D (5 bases). Germline CDR1 is MNHEY and CDR2 is SMNVEV (reference sequence). With 1 base removed from V and 5 bases from J, the gap between germline ends came to 8 bases. The CDR3 covers 14 residues. CDR3 loop: CASSLWQGTGELFF. The CDR3 DNA sequence: TGTGCCAGCAGTTTATGGCAGGGTACCGGGGAGCTGTTTTTT.

The chain combines TRBV7-2 with TRBJ2-1, with 14 nucleotides matching TRBD2. Germline lookup yields CDR1 SGHTA and CDR2 FQGNSA. With V trimmed by 4 bases and J by 9 bases, 5 bases remained unmatched. This CDR3 contains 15 residues. CDR3 DNA: TGTGCCAGCAGCTCCCGACTAGCGGGAGGGGGTGAGCAGTTCTTC. Translated: CASSSRLAGGGEQFF.

The rearrangement joins TRBV5-4 to TRBJ2-7; 11 positions match TRBD2. The germline CDR1 and CDR2 sequences are SGHNT and YYREEE (reference sequence). With V trimmed by 2 bases and J by 7 bases, 2 bases remained unmatched. The CDR3 totals 13 residues. CDR3 amino acids: CASSFLAGGEQYF. The CDR3 nucleotides are TGTGCCAGCAGCTTCTTAGCGGGAGGGGAGCAGTACTTC.

The chain couples TRBV6-1 to TRBJ2-5; a weak D match, TRBD2 (7 bases). CDR3 size: 15 residues. Germline loops: CDR1 MNHNS, CDR2 SASEGT. Trimming cost V 2 bases and J 4 bases, with 14 bases left between them. The CDR3 bases are TGTGCCAGCAGTGAAAGCCGGGGGGCAGCAGAGACCCAGTACTTC. The encoded protein is CASSESRGAAETQYF.

The V call is TRBV6-6, the J call TRBJ1-5; D possibly corresponds to TRBD1 (5 bases). The V gene's germline CDR1 is MNHNY and CDR2 SVGAGI (reference sequence). The CDR3 runs to 13 residues. V lost 5 bases to trimming and J lost 4 bases, with 9 bases between them. The CDR3 DNA sequence: TGTGCCAGCAGTCCACAGGAGAATCAGCCCCAGCATTTT. Protein: CASSPQENQPQHF.

This rearrangement joins TRBV7-9 to TRBJ1-2; D is perhaps TRBD1 (6 bases). V was cut by 0 bases and J by 8 bases, with 7 bases left in between. Germline V lookup: CDR1 SEHNR, CDR2 FQNEAQ (reference sequence). The CDR3 totals 12 residues. CDR3 sequence (DNA): TGTGCCAGCAGCTTAGCGGACAGCGGCTACACCTTC. Translating it yields CASSLADSGYTF.

A single count supports this clone. The gene calls are TRBV29-1 and TRBJ2-3; unclear D gene. Germline lookup yields CDR1 SQVTM and CDR2 ANQGSEA. Trimming shortened V by 4 bases and J by 4 bases, and 12 bases separated the two germline ends. This CDR3 comprises 13 residues. CDR3 nucleotides: TGCAGCGTTGCAACAACTGCGGCAGATACGCAGTATTTT. Translation gives CSVATTAADTQYF.

The J gene is TRBJ2-5, the V gene TRBV30; D gene uncertain. CDR1 GTSNPN and CDR2 SVGIG come from the germline V gene (reference sequence). This CDR3 contains 13 residues. The V end was cut by 3 bases, the J end by 1 base, with 9 bases between. The DNA for the CDR3 is TGTGCCTGGAGCGGCGGCCCCCAAGAGACCCAGTACTTC. Translated: CAWSGGPQETQYF.

The chain combines TRBV28 with TRBJ1-4; 8 nucleotides match TRBD1. Germline V gene lookup returns CDR1 MDHEN and CDR2 SYDVKM. Trimming removed 6 bases from V and 7 bases from J; junction bases left unmatched: 7. The CDR3 has 14 amino acids. CDR3 residues: CASSRGQVGEKLFF. In DNA, the CDR3 is TGTGCCAGCAGCCGGGGACAGGTCGGTGAAAAACTGTTTTTT.

The rearrangement links TRBV6-6 to TRBJ2-5, with TRBD2 as a possible D gene (5 bases). Trimming took 5 bases from V and 5 from J, leaving 18 bases between them. Germline CDR1 MNHNY, CDR2 SVGAGI (reference sequence). The length of the CDR3 is 15 residues. CDR3 sequence (DNA): TGTGCCAGCAGTAGAGTGCCCATGGGGAGTGAGACCCAGTACTTC. It translates to CASSRVPMGSETQYF.

Only one count was recorded for this clone. The rearrangement uses TRBV5-1 and TRBJ2-3; D may be TRBD2 (5 bases). Germline V CDR1 and CDR2: SGHRS, YFSETQ. The CDR3 covers 18 residues. The ends were cut back, 0 bases at V and 1 base at J, with 18 bases in the middle. The CDR3 reads CASSLVSGKGRGTDTQYF. The CDR3 nucleotides read TGCGCCAGCAGCTTGGTTTCGGGCAAAGGGCGGGGCACAGATACGCAGTATTTT. The whole variable domain, remainder taken from reference TRBV5-1 and TRBJ2-3, is KAGVTQTPRYLIKTRGQQVTLSCSPISGHRSVSWYQQTPGQGLQFLFEYFSETQRNKGNFPGRFSGRQFSNSRSEMNVSTLELGDSALYLCASSLVSGKGRGTDTQYFGPGTRLTVL.

The chain combines TRBV2 with TRBJ2-1; 7 bases map to TRBD1. This CDR3 spans 16 amino acids. From germline, CDR1 is SNHLY and CDR2 FYNNEI. Losses at the gene ends were 5 bases for V and 7 bases for J; bases not matched to a gene: 14. The CDR3 DNA reads as TGTGCCAGCAGTATACCGGGACAGATAGGTAGGAATGAGCAGTTCTTC. Translating gives CASSIPGQIGRNEQFF.

This rearrangement joins TRBV10-3 to TRBJ2-5; maybe TRBD1 (6 bases). Germline V gives CDR1 ENHRY, CDR2 SYGVKD. This CDR3 spans 13 amino acids. The V gene lost 7 bases and the J gene lost 2 bases, with 11 bases spanning the gap. CDR3 in DNA: TGTGCCATCAACCGACAGGTACAAGAGACCCAGTACTTC. Protein: CAINRQVQETQYF.

The chain combines TRBV5-1 with TRBJ2-5, with D perhaps matching TRBD1 (5 bases). Germline CDR1 SGHRS, CDR2 YFSETQ. The CDR3 sequence is 14 residues long. V gave up 5 bases and J gave up 3 bases, with 14 bases separating them. This chain's CDR3 is CASSIGRGKETQYF. CDR3 in DNA: TGCGCCAGCAGTATAGGAAGGGGCAAAGAGACCCAGTACTTC.

The chain has TRBV15 and TRBJ1-1, with D unresolved. This CDR3 has 14 residues. Deletions cut 1 base from V and 1 base from J, with 7 bases between. The V gene's germline CDR1 is LNHNV and CDR2 YYDKDF (reference sequence). The DNA for the CDR3 is TGTGCCACCAGCAGAGGCTTAGCGAACACTGAAGCTTTCTTT. It translates to CATSRGLANTEAFF.

The genes are TRBV5-6 and TRBJ1-3, with unresolved D. The V end lost 6 bases, the J end lost 2 bases, and 21 bases lay between the germline ends. The CDR3 extends over 17 amino acids. Germline V gene data show CDR1 as SGHDT and CDR2 as YYEEEE. CDR3 coding DNA: TGTGCCAGCAACAGATACAAGGTCCCGCACCCTGGAAACACCATATATTTT. It specifies CASNRYKVPHPGNTIYF.

This clone was observed once. This sequence joins TRBV5-6 and TRBJ2-1; a weak D match, TRBD2 (5 bases). V dropped 4 bases and J dropped 6 bases, with 14 bases sitting between them. In germline, CDR1 is SGHDT, CDR2 YYEEEE. The CDR3 totals 14 residues. CDR3: CASSPTRRGNEQFF. The DNA for the CDR3 is TGTGCCAGCAGCCCTACTAGAAGAGGCAATGAGCAGTTCTTC.

The V and J genes are TRBV5-6 and TRBJ1-2, with D possibly being TRBD1 (5 bases). The CDR3 consists of 14 residues. The ends were cut back, 0 bases at V and 6 bases at J, with 12 bases in the middle. Germline assignment: CDR1 SGHDT and CDR2 YYEEEE. The CDR3 protein is CASSLGVGLDGYTF. In nucleotides, the CDR3 is TGTGCCAGCAGCTTGGGGGTGGGGCTTGATGGCTACACCTTC.

This clone has more than one count but fewer than ten. V is TRBV7-6 and J is TRBJ1-4, with 8 bases fitting TRBD1. CDR3 length: 15 amino acids. V lost 6 bases and J lost 8; bases outside the gene matches: 11. Germline V CDR1 and CDR2: SGHVS, FNYEAQ. CDR3 residues: CASRLGTDREEKLFF. The CDR3 DNA sequence: TGTGCCAGCAGGCTAGGGACGGACAGGGAGGAAAAACTGTTTTTT.

The rearrangement uses TRBV2 and TRBJ1-1; tentative D call: TRBD1 (6 bases). Trimming took 11 bases from V and 0 from J, leaving 13 bases between them. CDR3 length: 13 residues. In germline, CDR1 is SNHLY, CDR2 FYNNEI. The CDR3 coding sequence is TGTGCCGGACGGGGGGGGCTGAACACTGAAGCTTTCTTT. This gives the protein CAGRGGLNTEAFF.